Listed here are 24 T cell receptor beta chains from one sample, sequenced in a study of cytomegalovirus exposure and HLA in healthy donors. The PCR used 60 Vbeta and 13 Jbeta primers. Profiled with immunoSEQ multiplex PCR; TCRdb holds only in-frame clones, not every one. The table lists roughly 200,000 clones, roughly 82% of them singletons. The sample was PBMCs. The receptor set was obtained from a woman in her fifties or sixties in good health and CMV-seronegative.

The gene calls are TRBV2 and TRBJ2-7; TRBD1 is a possible D gene (6 bases). The CDR3 spans 13 residues. Trimming pared 6 bases from V and 3 bases from J, leaving 12 bases between. The germline gives CDR1 SNHLY, CDR2 FYNNEI. Written as DNA, the CDR3 is TGTGCCAGCAGCGCCGGGACATTCTACGAGCAGTACTTC. Residues: CASSAGTFYEQYF.

V usage is TRBV5-1 and J usage is TRBJ1-1, with a possible D match to TRBD1 (5 bases). The V end was cut by 4 bases, the J end by 5 bases, with 12 bases between. This CDR3 has 13 amino acids. Per germline, CDR1 SGHRS and CDR2 YFSETQ. For the CDR3, the DNA is TGCGCCAGCAGCCCGGGGGGTCGGACTGAAGCTTTCTTT. Encoded protein: CASSPGGRTEAFF.

This clone was seen more than once but under ten times. This chain links TRBV7-2 with TRBJ2-7; tentative D call: TRBD2 (7 bases). V was pared by 0 bases and J by 4 bases, with 10 bases between. Germline V gives CDR1 SGHTA, CDR2 FQGNSA. This CDR3 is 14 amino acids long. The CDR3: CASSLAGGRYEQYF. The CDR3 coding sequence is TGTGCCAGCAGCTTAGCGGGGGGGCGTTACGAGCAGTACTTC.

The chain uses TRBV30 and TRBJ2-5; tentatively, D is TRBD1 (6 bases). V was trimmed by 3 bases and J by 7 bases, leaving 18 bases between them. Germline loops: CDR1 GTSNPN, CDR2 SVGIG (reference sequence). The CDR3 sequence is 14 residues long. The CDR3 DNA reads as TGTGCCTGGAGAACAGGGTCATTTTTGGGGACCCAGTACTTC. Translation gives CAWRTGSFLGTQYF.

This CDR3 is CASSSTDKNTIYF. The CDR3 region has the DNA TGTGCCAGCAGCTCCACTGACAAAAACACCATATATTTT. The J gene is TRBJ1-3, the V gene TRBV5-4, with unresolved D. The length of the CDR3 is 13 residues. Per germline, CDR1 SGHNT and CDR2 YYREEE (reference sequence). V was pared by 3 bases and J by 6 bases, with 10 bases between.

The chain is built from TRBV6-6 and TRBJ2-3, with D unresolved. From germline, CDR1 is MNHNY and CDR2 SVGAGI (reference sequence). This CDR3 comprises 15 residues. V lost 6 bases to trimming and J lost 4 bases, with 17 bases between them. CDR3 region: CASSSPRHLSDTQYF. CDR3 nucleotides: TGTGCCAGCAGCTCACCCAGGCACCTATCAGATACGCAGTATTTT.

This rearrangement joins TRBV10-3 to TRBJ2-3, with 9 bases that match TRBD2. Trimming took 0 bases from V and 0 from J; bases not matched to a gene: 4. Germline V CDR1 and CDR2: ENHRY, SYGVKD. The CDR3 covers 17 residues. The CDR3 DNA reads TGTGCCATCAGTGAGTCGAGTAGCGGGGGAAGCACAGATACGCAGTATTTT. Protein: CAISESSSGGSTDTQYF.

This clone came up once. The rearrangement joins TRBV15 to TRBJ2-7; TRBD1 aligns across 7 bases. The CDR3 is 13 amino acids. V dropped 3 bases and J dropped 9; count of bases not matched to a gene: 8. Looked up from germline, CDR1 is LNHNV and CDR2 is YYDKDF (reference sequence). CDR3: CATSRGTDPAQYF. For the CDR3, the DNA is TGTGCCACCAGCAGGGGGACAGATCCTGCGCAGTACTTC. Full variable domain (remainder filled in from reference TRBV15 and TRBJ2-7): DAMVIQNPRYQVTQFGKPVTLSCSQTLNHNVMYWYQQKSSQAPKLLFHYYDKDFNNEADTPDNFQSRRPNTSFCFLDIRSPGLGDTAMYLCATSRGTDPAQYFGPGTRLTVT.

V gene TRBV12-1 combines with J gene TRBJ2-4; no check of the table's D call, TRBD2, against the DNA was made. TRBV12-1 is a pseudogene. This CDR3 is 13 amino acids long. The CDR3 spells CASSRVLKNIQYF. For the CDR3, the DNA is TGTGCCAGCAGCCGCGTTCTCAAAAACATTCAGTACTTC.

This chain connects TRBV5-4 to TRBJ1-1, with D unclear. Trimming stripped 5 bases from V and 2 bases from J, with 4 bases between. The CDR3 runs to 11 residues. Germline V gives CDR1 SGHNT, CDR2 YYREEE (reference sequence). The CDR3 bases are TGTGCCAGCAGTCTCAACACTGAAGCTTTCTTT. Translated, it gives CASSLNTEAFF.

This clone was found a few times. The CDR3 here is CASSQEGNRAFF. The CDR3 region has the DNA TGTGCCAGCAGCCAAGAAGGTAACAGGGCTTTCTTT. The chain links TRBV14 to TRBJ1-1; D might be TRBD1 (5 bases). Per germline, CDR1 SGHDN and CDR2 FVKESK. The CDR3 extends over 12 amino acids. V gave up 0 bases and J gave up 11 bases, with 10 bases separating them.

This clone was counted a single time. The V call is TRBV2, the J call TRBJ2-1; D is ambiguous. Germline CDR1 is SNHLY and CDR2 is FYNNEI. The CDR3 length is 11 residues. V was clipped by 3 bases and J by 15 bases, with 12 bases between them. The CDR3 here is CASSELLVRFF. The CDR3 coding sequence is TGTGCCAGCAGTGAGTTGCTAGTGCGGTTCTTC.

The V and J genes are TRBV4-1 and TRBJ2-7; D unclear. Per germline, CDR1 MGHRA and CDR2 YSYEKL. Trimming left V 4 bases short and J 2 bases short, with 12 bases between. CDR3 length: 14 amino acids. In nucleotides, the CDR3 is TGCGCCAGCAGCCGCACCGCTACTGCCTACGAGCAGTACTTC. Amino acids: CASSRTATAYEQYF.

The chain is built from TRBV19 and TRBJ2-3; 15 bases fit TRBD2. The CDR3 sequence is 17 residues long. Germline V gene data show CDR1 as LNHDA and CDR2 as SQIVND (reference sequence). J lost 4 bases, V lost 5 bases, and 7 bases had no gene match. CDR3 protein: CASSDGLAGGPADTQYF. The CDR3, as DNA: TGTGCCAGTAGTGACGGACTAGCGGGGGGGCCCGCAGATACGCAGTATTTT.

This chain uses TRBV28 with TRBJ1-2; TRBD1 matches at 9 bases. The CDR3 has 16 amino acids. Trimming took 5 bases from V and 1 from J; bases not matched to a gene: 8. The germline V gene encodes CDR1 MDHEN and CDR2 SYDVKM. CDR3 sequence (DNA): TGTGCCAGCAGTCCGAGGACAGGGGATGGTAACTATGGCTACACCTTC. This gives the protein CASSPRTGDGNYGYTF.

The chain links TRBV2 to TRBJ1-1; tentative D call: TRBD1 (5 bases). Germline CDR1 is SNHLY and CDR2 is FYNNEI. Trimming removed 6 bases at V and 4 bases at J, with 12 bases between. This CDR3 region has 13 residues. CDR3 coding DNA: TGTGCCAGCAGGGGGGAGGGTGGCACTGAAGCTTTCTTT. Protein product: CASRGEGGTEAFF. The whole variable domain, filled in from reference TRBV2 and TRBJ1-1, reads EPEVTQTPSHQVTQMGQEVILRCVPISNHLYFYWYRQILGQKVEFLVSFYNNEISEKSEIFDDQFSVERPDGSNFTLKIRSTKLEDSAMYFCASRGEGGTEAFFGQGTRLTVV.

The chain joins TRBV29-1 to TRBJ1-5, with D perhaps matching TRBD1 (5 bases). V shed 6 bases and J shed 2 bases, with 11 bases lying between them. Germline CDR1 SQVTM, CDR2 ANQGSEA. This CDR3 has 13 residues. The CDR3 sequence is CSVETVGNQPQHF. The CDR3 DNA reads as TGCAGCGTCGAGACAGTGGGCAATCAGCCCCAGCATTTT.

The chain is built from TRBV2 and TRBJ1-2; tentative D call: TRBD1 (5 bases). This CDR3 has 14 amino acids. Germline assignment: CDR1 SNHLY and CDR2 FYNNEI. V was cut by 1 base and J by 6 bases, with 12 bases left in between. As DNA, the CDR3 is TGTGCCAGCAGTGAAGATACCAGGGTTGATGGCTACACCTTC. Translation gives CASSEDTRVDGYTF.

The chain recombines TRBV7-9 with TRBJ2-7; a weak D match, TRBD2 (6 bases). The germline V gene has CDR1 SEHNR and CDR2 FQNEAQ (reference sequence). V lost 4 bases, J lost 7 bases, and 20 bases lay in between. This CDR3 has 15 residues. The CDR3 sequence is CASSSGGAAVGEQYF. Written as DNA, the CDR3 is TGTGCCAGCAGCTCCGGAGGGGCGGCTGTGGGGGAGCAGTACTTC.

On this clone itself: At one boundary the junction diverges from the germline segment, which might be a read error. V gene TRBV5-1 combines with J gene TRBJ2-6; possibly TRBD1 for D (5 bases). Germline values: CDR1 SGHRS, CDR2 YFSETQ. CDR3 length: 16 residues. The CDR3 spells CASGTTITSGANGLTF. CDR3 nucleotide sequence: TGCGCCAGCGGAACAACGATAACCTCTGGGGCCAACGGCCTGACTTTC.

The chain combines TRBV28 with TRBJ2-5, with 11 bases lining up with TRBD2. The CDR3 is made up of 18 amino acids. The V gene end was trimmed by 8 bases and the J gene end by 0 bases; junction bases not matched to a gene: 14. From germline, CDR1 is MDHEN and CDR2 SYDVKM. In DNA form, the CDR3 reads TGTGCCAGCCTTAGTACTAGCGGGAGCCCGGGGTACCAAGAGACCCAGTACTTC. It specifies CASLSTSGSPGYQETQYF. Full variable domain (outside the CDR3, taken from reference TRBV28 and TRBJ2-5): DVKVTQSSRYLVKRTGEKVFLECVQDMDHENMFWYRQDPGLGLRLIYFSYDVKMKEKGDIPEGYSVSREKKERFSLILESASTNQTSMYLCASLSTSGSPGYQETQYFGPGTRLLVL.

The V gene is TRBV27, the J gene TRBJ2-7; 11 positions match TRBD2. Germline assignment: CDR1 MNHEY and CDR2 SMNVEV (reference sequence). The CDR3 has 17 amino acids. V lost 10 bases to trimming and J lost 0 bases; unmatched junction nucleotides: 14. The CDR3 protein is CATRIRTSGQYSYEQYF. CDR3 sequence (DNA): TGTGCCACCCGGATCCGGACTAGCGGGCAATACTCCTACGAGCAGTACTTC.

The chain carries TRBV4-1 and TRBJ1-3, with 8 bases lining up with TRBD1. The germline gives CDR1 MGHRA, CDR2 YSYEKL. This CDR3 is built from 16 residues. Losses at the gene ends were 2 bases for V and 4 bases for J; bases not matched to a gene: 7. The CDR3 sequence: CASSQPSRDRGNTIYF. As DNA, the CDR3 is TGCGCCAGCAGCCAACCCAGCCGGGACAGGGGAAACACCATATATTTT.

The V gene is TRBV2, the J gene TRBJ1-5, with 8 bases lining up with TRBD1. The V gene's germline CDR1 is SNHLY and CDR2 FYNNEI. V shed 8 bases and J 2 bases; nucleotides not matched to a gene: 2. The CDR3 is 13 residues long. CDR3 bases: TGTGCCAGCGGACAGGGAGGCAATCAGCCCCAGCATTTT. Protein sequence: CASGQGGNQPQHF.